The text below deals with one T cell receptor (beta chain). Its cognate antigen is unknown. This record belongs to a study of blood T cells in healthy people across ages. Study results and limitations: Considered underestimates were the diversity estimates obtained from one million T cells. PBMCs were not sorted, which prevented a conclusive comparison of naive versus antigen-experienced cells.

It was with a sample-barcoded 5' primer and a J-beta primer mix that a second PCR of roughly 6 to 11 cycles was run. Each cDNA molecule, via a template-switch adaptor with 12 random nucleotides, was tagged. From the 5' RACE reads, TCRdb called clonotypes with MiXCR, one entry per CDR3 protein. The sample carries more than 650,000 distinct CDR3 sequences, 20% to 25% recorded once. J was trimmed by 4 bases and V by 0 bases; bases with no gene match: 6. Per the germline V gene, CDR1 is DFQATT and CDR2 is SNEGSKA (reference sequence). There are 15 residues in the CDR3. Each individual donor underwent a draw of about 11 milliliters of peripheral blood.

This clonotype originated in a man in his 70s in good health. The chain combines TRBV20-1 with TRBJ2-1; 7 nucleotides agree with TRBD2. The sample taken for sequencing was blood. CDR3 sequence reads: CSARDFPSGYNEQFF. The CDR3 coding sequence is TGCAGTGCTAGAGATTTTCCTAGCGGTTACAATGAGCAGTTCTTC.